The T cell receptor (beta chain) under discussion was sequenced for a study of T cell responses to AZD1222 COVID-19 vaccine. Study information: Second doses were pooled across both intervals (about 4 or about 12 weeks). Findings and limits, study-wide: Donors, mostly white British, included more females; clonal diversity was possibly underestimated. Compared with day 0, the breadth and depth of the Spike-specific TCR repertoire rose significantly after two doses of AZD1222. All repertoire sampling was performed exclusively after the peak T cell response.

The CDR3 has 13 residues. Germline CDR1 and CDR2: MNHEY and SVGAGI. The V end was cut by 8 bases, the J end by 6 bases, with 13 bases between. A word on this clone: Its specificity is unknown.

The assay was immunoSEQ multiplex PCR, and TCRdb's table has in-frame clones only and misses some. This table has more than 95,000 clones, 70% to 90% appearing once. This chain links TRBV6-5 with TRBJ2-2; D may be TRBD2 (6 bases). Here the sequenced sample was peripheral blood, taken on day 0 of AZD1222 vaccination. This sequence was found in an adult in good health. Written as DNA, the CDR3 is TGTGCCAGCGGGGTGTGGGAGGCCGGGGAGCTGTTTTTT. As protein: CASGVWEAGELFF.